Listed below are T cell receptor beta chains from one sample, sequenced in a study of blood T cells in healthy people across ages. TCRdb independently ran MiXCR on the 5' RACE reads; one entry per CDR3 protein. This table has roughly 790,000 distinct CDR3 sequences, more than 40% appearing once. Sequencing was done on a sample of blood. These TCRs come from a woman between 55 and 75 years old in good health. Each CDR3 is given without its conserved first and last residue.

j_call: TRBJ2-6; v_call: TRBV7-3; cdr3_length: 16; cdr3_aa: ASSLMRADGAGANVLT
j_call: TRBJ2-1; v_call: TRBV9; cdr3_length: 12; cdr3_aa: ASSVMEYIDEQF
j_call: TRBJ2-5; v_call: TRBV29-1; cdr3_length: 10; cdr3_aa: SVGQVQETQY
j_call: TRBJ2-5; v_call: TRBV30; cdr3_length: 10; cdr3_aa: AWSLHLSDRY
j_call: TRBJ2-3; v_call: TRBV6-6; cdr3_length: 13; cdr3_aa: ASSLGQGHPDTQY
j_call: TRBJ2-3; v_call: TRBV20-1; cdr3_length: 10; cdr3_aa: SARWGLDTQY
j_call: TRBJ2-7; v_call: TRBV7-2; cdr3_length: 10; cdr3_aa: ASSVTGYEQY
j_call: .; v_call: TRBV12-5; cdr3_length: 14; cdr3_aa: ASALKGAPAKNIQY
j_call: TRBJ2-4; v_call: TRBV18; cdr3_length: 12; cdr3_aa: ASSPPGLQGFQY
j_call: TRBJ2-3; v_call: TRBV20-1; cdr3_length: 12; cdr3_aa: SARHGLAEDTQY
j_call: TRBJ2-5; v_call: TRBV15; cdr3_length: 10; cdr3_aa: ATSQYEETQY
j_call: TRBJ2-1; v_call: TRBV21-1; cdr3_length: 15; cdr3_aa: ASSKAPDRGSYNEQF
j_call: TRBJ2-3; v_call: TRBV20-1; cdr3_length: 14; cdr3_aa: SAAPGLAIFTDTQY
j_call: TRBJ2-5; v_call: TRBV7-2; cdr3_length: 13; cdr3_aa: ASSGTGQGQETQY
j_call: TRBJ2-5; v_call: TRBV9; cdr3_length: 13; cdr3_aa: ASSVGAWREETQY
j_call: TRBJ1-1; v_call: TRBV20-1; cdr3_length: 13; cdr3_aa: SALDGQLLNTEAF
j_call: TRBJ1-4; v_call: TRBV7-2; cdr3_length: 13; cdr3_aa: ASSLSGTPNEKLF
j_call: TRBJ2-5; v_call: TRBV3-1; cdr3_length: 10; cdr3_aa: ASSQGQGDSY
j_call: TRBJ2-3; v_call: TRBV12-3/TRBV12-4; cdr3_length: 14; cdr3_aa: ASKAVGGFGTDTQY
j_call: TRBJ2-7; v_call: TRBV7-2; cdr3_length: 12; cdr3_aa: ASSRRSLVYEQY
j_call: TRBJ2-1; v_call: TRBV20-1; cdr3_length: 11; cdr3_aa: SARGLGESEQF
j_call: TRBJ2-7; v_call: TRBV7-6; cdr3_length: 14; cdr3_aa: ASSQSSGGGSYEQY
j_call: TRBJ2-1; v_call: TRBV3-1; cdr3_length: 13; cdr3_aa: ASSQTPGGANEQF
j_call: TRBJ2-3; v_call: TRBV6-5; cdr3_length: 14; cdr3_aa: ASRSGTTKTTDTQY
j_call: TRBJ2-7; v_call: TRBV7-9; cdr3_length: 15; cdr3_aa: ASSLAGGTGSSYEQY
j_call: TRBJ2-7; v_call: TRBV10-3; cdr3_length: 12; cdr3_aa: AISEPTGIYEQY
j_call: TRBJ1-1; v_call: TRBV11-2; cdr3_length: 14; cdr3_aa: ASSLRPTGQGAEAF
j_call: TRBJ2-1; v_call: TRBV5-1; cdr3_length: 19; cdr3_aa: ASSLILSSGTSGRDDNEQF
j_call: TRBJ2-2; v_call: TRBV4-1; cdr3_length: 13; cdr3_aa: ASSLSGFNTGELF